The rows below give T cell receptor beta chains drawn from one sample of a study of T-cell memory formation after mild COVID-19. TCRdb reanalysed the 5' RACE reads using MiXCR and keeps one entry per CDR3 protein. The sample records under 300,000 distinct CDR3 sequences, 15% to 20% being singletons. The specimen sequenced was PBMCs or a T cell subset sorted from them (not recorded which). These receptors originate from a man aged 18 to 29 who had mild COVID-19 (a few samples of this study predate the infection). Cell type and time point are not known. The CDR3 runs from the conserved cysteine through the conserved F or W. The order of the fields is V gene, J gene, clone size, D gene, CDR3 DNA, CDR3 protein. A D gene is named only where the DNA matches it firmly. Only part of the rows carry a size: once, few, many, or a class if the clone is expanded.

v_gene: TRBV7-9; j_gene: TRBJ1-6; abundance: .; d_gene: TRBD1; CDR3nt: TGTGCCAGCAGCCCGACAGGGCTTAATTCACCCCTCCACTTT; CDR3aa: CASSPTGLNSPLHF
v_gene: TRBV7-9; j_gene: TRBJ1-5; abundance: few; d_gene: .; CDR3nt: TGTGCCAGCAGCCCAGACAATTATCAGCCCCAGCATTTT; CDR3aa: CASSPDNYQPQHF
v_gene: TRBV7-2; j_gene: TRBJ2-5; abundance: many; d_gene: .; CDR3nt: TGTGCCAGCAGCGCAGACTACGGATCAGAGACCCAGTACTTC; CDR3aa: CASSADYGSETQYF
v_gene: TRBV24-1; j_gene: TRBJ2-2; abundance: many; d_gene: .; CDR3nt: TGTGCCGCTGGGCGGACAGACACCGGGGAGCTGTTTTTT; CDR3aa: CAAGRTDTGELFF
v_gene: TRBV10-3; j_gene: TRBJ1-1; abundance: few; d_gene: .; CDR3nt: TGTGCCATCAATCAGGGTAGAGGCACTGAAGCTTTCTTT; CDR3aa: CAINQGRGTEAFF
v_gene: TRBV6-6; j_gene: TRBJ2-5; abundance: .; d_gene: .; CDR3nt: TGTGCCAGCATTTCGGGGCGACAGGACGAGACCCAGTACTTC; CDR3aa: CASISGRQDETQYF
v_gene: TRBV9; j_gene: TRBJ2-2; abundance: few; d_gene: TRBD2; CDR3nt: TGTGCCAGCAGTTATAGCGGGGGGCGCACCGGGGAGCTGTTTTTT; CDR3aa: CASSYSGGRTGELFF
v_gene: TRBV3-1; j_gene: TRBJ2-3; abundance: many; d_gene: .; CDR3nt: TGTGCCAGCAGCCAAGCTTGGCGGAGCACAGATACGCAGTATTTT; CDR3aa: CASSQAWRSTDTQYF
v_gene: TRBV12-3/TRBV12-4; j_gene: TRBJ1-5; abundance: few; d_gene: .; CDR3nt: TGTGCCAGCAGAGATACAGGGTCCTCTCAGCCCCAGCATTTT; CDR3aa: CASRDTGSSQPQHF
v_gene: TRBV6-2/TRBV6-3; j_gene: TRBJ2-1; abundance: few; d_gene: TRBD2; CDR3nt: TGTGCCAGCAACGGGGGGGCCTCGACCAGCTCAGGTGAGCAGTTCTTC; CDR3aa: CASNGGASTSSGEQFF
v_gene: TRBV2; j_gene: TRBJ2-3; abundance: few; d_gene: .; CDR3nt: TGTGCCAGCAGTGAAGACCAGAGCACAGATACGCAGTATTTT; CDR3aa: CASSEDQSTDTQYF
v_gene: TRBV5-1; j_gene: TRBJ2-7; abundance: .; d_gene: .; CDR3nt: TGCGCCAGCAGCTTGGAACAGGGCTGGTACGAGCAGTACTTC; CDR3aa: CASSLEQGWYEQYF
v_gene: TRBV5-1; j_gene: TRBJ2-6; abundance: .; d_gene: .; CDR3nt: TGCGCCAGCAGCTTCCTTCAGGGTAACTCTGGGGCCAACGTCCTGACTTTC; CDR3aa: CASSFLQGNSGANVLTF
v_gene: TRBV6-2/TRBV6-3; j_gene: TRBJ2-1; abundance: few; d_gene: .; CDR3nt: TGTGCCAGCAGGGAACCGGGACCGAGTGGCAGTTATGAGCAGTTCTTC; CDR3aa: CASREPGPSGSYEQFF
v_gene: TRBV5-1; j_gene: TRBJ1-5; abundance: .; d_gene: .; CDR3nt: TGCGCCAGCAGCTTGGGGGCGGGGGATAGCAATCAGCCCCAGCATTTT; CDR3aa: CASSLGAGDSNQPQHF
v_gene: TRBV20-1; j_gene: TRBJ2-7; abundance: many; d_gene: TRBD1; CDR3nt: TGCAGTGCTCCGGACAGGGCCTCGGGCGAGCAGTACTTC; CDR3aa: CSAPDRASGEQYF
v_gene: TRBV27; j_gene: TRBJ2-4; abundance: .; d_gene: .; CDR3nt: TGTGCCAGCAGTTTTTCCCTTGATGGGGGCATTCAGTACTTC; CDR3aa: CASSFSLDGGIQYF
v_gene: TRBV20-1; j_gene: TRBJ1-2; abundance: few; d_gene: .; CDR3nt: TGCAGTGCTAAAATACAGGGCACCTATGGCTACACCTTC; CDR3aa: CSAKIQGTYGYTF
v_gene: TRBV7-2; j_gene: TRBJ1-1; abundance: .; d_gene: .; CDR3nt: TGTGCCAGCAGCTCTGGTGACAGCCCGACTGAAGCTTTCTTT; CDR3aa: CASSSGDSPTEAFF
v_gene: TRBV20-1; j_gene: TRBJ2-3; abundance: few; d_gene: .; CDR3nt: TGCAGTGCTAGAGACCCTCGAGGAGGAGATACGCAGTATTTT; CDR3aa: CSARDPRGGDTQYF
v_gene: TRBV7-9; j_gene: TRBJ2-7; abundance: many; d_gene: TRBD1; CDR3nt: TGTGCCAGCAGCGCACTCGACAGGGACACCTACGAGCAGTACTTC; CDR3aa: CASSALDRDTYEQYF
v_gene: TRBV12-5; j_gene: TRBJ2-3; abundance: .; d_gene: .; CDR3nt: TGTGCTAGCGCCATCGGGGGCGGGGGCCTCGATACGCAGTATTTT; CDR3aa: CASAIGGGGLDTQYF
v_gene: TRBV7-9; j_gene: TRBJ2-5; abundance: many; d_gene: .; CDR3nt: TGTGCCAGCAGCATCCCACGGGGGCCCGCAGAGACCCAGTACTTC; CDR3aa: CASSIPRGPAETQYF
v_gene: TRBV20-1; j_gene: TRBJ1-1; abundance: .; d_gene: .; CDR3nt: TGCAGTGCTAGACCTCTACAGAAGAACACTGAAGCTTTCTTT; CDR3aa: CSARPLQKNTEAFF
v_gene: TRBV28; j_gene: TRBJ1-3; abundance: .; d_gene: TRBD1; CDR3nt: TGTGCCAGCAGTTTAGGGGGACAGGGGGCCTCTGGAAACACCATATATTTT; CDR3aa: CASSLGGQGASGNTIYF
v_gene: TRBV2; j_gene: TRBJ1-6; abundance: few; d_gene: .; CDR3nt: TGTGCCAGTCGACAGGAACTCTCACCCCTCCACTTT; CDR3aa: CASRQELSPLHF
v_gene: TRBV7-2; j_gene: TRBJ1-1; abundance: few; d_gene: .; CDR3nt: TGTGCCAGCAGCTTTGACAGCAGTGAAGCTTTCTTT; CDR3aa: CASSFDSSEAFF
v_gene: TRBV7-2; j_gene: TRBJ1-5; abundance: few; d_gene: .; CDR3nt: TGTGCCAGCAGCCCCACGACCAATCAGCCCCAGCATTTT; CDR3aa: CASSPTTNQPQHF
v_gene: TRBV7-9; j_gene: TRBJ2-3; abundance: .; d_gene: TRBD1; CDR3nt: TGTGCCAGCAGCGCAGGGACAGGGCGCACAGATACGCAGTATTTT; CDR3aa: CASSAGTGRTDTQYF
v_gene: TRBV15; j_gene: TRBJ1-2; abundance: .; d_gene: .; CDR3nt: TGTGCCACCAGCAGCCCTAGTCAGTACCGCTACACCTTC; CDR3aa: CATSSPSQYRYTF
v_gene: TRBV7-9; j_gene: TRBJ2-1; abundance: .; d_gene: .; CDR3nt: TGTGCCAGCAATAGGGCAGGGATCAACAATGAGCAGTTCTTC; CDR3aa: CASNRAGINNEQFF
v_gene: TRBV7-2; j_gene: TRBJ2-2; abundance: many; d_gene: TRBD1; CDR3nt: TGTGCCAGCAGCCAAGCTCCGGGACAGGGTAACGGGGAGCTGTTTTTT; CDR3aa: CASSQAPGQGNGELFF
v_gene: TRBV5-1; j_gene: TRBJ2-3; abundance: .; d_gene: TRBD2; CDR3nt: TGCGCCAGCAGTTTTAGCGGGGGGGCTAGAGATACGCAGTATTTT; CDR3aa: CASSFSGGARDTQYF
v_gene: TRBV7-9; j_gene: TRBJ2-3; abundance: .; d_gene: .; CDR3nt: TGTGCCAGCAGCAGGGACCTCGAGCGGACAGATACGCAGTATTTT; CDR3aa: CASSRDLERTDTQYF
v_gene: TRBV6-2/TRBV6-3; j_gene: TRBJ2-5; abundance: medium-sized; d_gene: TRBD2; CDR3nt: TGTGCCAGCAGTTACGAGGGAGGGGTAGAGACCCAGTACTTC; CDR3aa: CASSYEGGVETQYF
v_gene: TRBV7-2; j_gene: TRBJ2-5; abundance: few; d_gene: TRBD2; CDR3nt: TGTGCCAGCAGCCAGGGACTAGCGTGGGAGACCCAGTACTTC; CDR3aa: CASSQGLAWETQYF
v_gene: TRBV12-3/TRBV12-4; j_gene: TRBJ1-2; abundance: once; d_gene: .; CDR3nt: TGTGCCAGCAGGCCCTATTTTAACTATGGCTACACCTTC; CDR3aa: CASRPYFNYGYTF
v_gene: TRBV4-2; j_gene: TRBJ2-5; abundance: few; d_gene: .; CDR3nt: TGTGCCAGCAGGGCAATACCCGACCAAGAGACCCAGTACTTC; CDR3aa: CASRAIPDQETQYF
v_gene: TRBV5-1; j_gene: TRBJ2-5; abundance: .; d_gene: .; CDR3nt: TGCGCCAGCAGCTTGGCGTTTAGCCAAGAGACCCAGTACTTC; CDR3aa: CASSLAFSQETQYF
v_gene: TRBV4-1; j_gene: TRBJ1-4; abundance: .; d_gene: .; CDR3nt: TGCGCCAGCAGCCAAGACCCCCGTAATAATGAAAAACTGTTTTTT; CDR3aa: CASSQDPRNNEKLFF
v_gene: TRBV29-1; j_gene: TRBJ1-1; abundance: .; d_gene: TRBD1; CDR3nt: TGCAGCGCCAGGGGACAGATGAACACTGAAGCTTTCTTT; CDR3aa: CSARGQMNTEAFF
v_gene: TRBV12-3/TRBV12-4; j_gene: TRBJ2-1; abundance: few; d_gene: .; CDR3nt: TGTGCCAGCGTTTTCCGCCCCGGGGACAATGAGCAGTTCTTC; CDR3aa: CASVFRPGDNEQFF
v_gene: TRBV7-9; j_gene: TRBJ2-1; abundance: once; d_gene: .; CDR3nt: TGTGCCAGCAGCCGGAACAGGGTGGGCAATGAGCAGTTCTTC; CDR3aa: CASSRNRVGNEQFF
v_gene: TRBV3-1; j_gene: TRBJ1-1; abundance: .; d_gene: .; CDR3nt: TGTGCCAGCAGCCAAGGGAACAGAGAAGCTTTCTTT; CDR3aa: CASSQGNREAFF
v_gene: TRBV19; j_gene: TRBJ1-1; abundance: .; d_gene: TRBD1; CDR3nt: TGTGCCAGTAGTATCCAGGGGGGCGCCACTGAAGCTTTCTTT; CDR3aa: CASSIQGGATEAFF
v_gene: TRBV7-3; j_gene: TRBJ1-1; abundance: .; d_gene: TRBD1; CDR3nt: TGTGCCAGCAGCCGTTCCGACAGGGAAGCGGCTTTCTTT; CDR3aa: CASSRSDREAAFF
v_gene: TRBV27; j_gene: TRBJ2-2; abundance: .; d_gene: .; CDR3nt: TGTGCCAGCCCATGCCGGGTCGGCACCGGGGAGCTGTTTTTT; CDR3aa: CASPCRVGTGELFF
v_gene: TRBV15; j_gene: TRBJ2-7; abundance: few; d_gene: .; CDR3nt: TGTGCCACCAGCAGGGCCCGGGACTCCTACGAGCAGTACTTC; CDR3aa: CATSRARDSYEQYF
v_gene: TRBV16; j_gene: TRBJ2-3; abundance: .; d_gene: .; CDR3nt: TGTGCCAGCAGCCAATCGATCAGCACAGATACGCAGTATTTT; CDR3aa: CASSQSISTDTQYF
v_gene: TRBV3-1; j_gene: TRBJ1-5; abundance: few; d_gene: .; CDR3nt: TGTGCCAGCAGCTCCCGGGACGGTGATCAGCCCCAGCATTTT; CDR3aa: CASSSRDGDQPQHF
v_gene: TRBV18; j_gene: TRBJ2-1; abundance: .; d_gene: .; CDR3nt: TGTGCCAGCTCACCACGGGGTTTTAAGAATGAGCAGTTCTTC; CDR3aa: CASSPRGFKNEQFF
v_gene: TRBV20-1; j_gene: TRBJ2-1; abundance: many; d_gene: .; CDR3nt: TGCAGTGCTAGGGACAATGAGCAGTTCTTC; CDR3aa: CSARDNEQFF
v_gene: TRBV5-4; j_gene: TRBJ2-7; abundance: few; d_gene: .; CDR3nt: TGTGCCAGCAGCCGGGGGGCGGGGATATCCGACCAGTACTTC; CDR3aa: CASSRGAGISDQYF
v_gene: TRBV6-2/TRBV6-3; j_gene: TRBJ2-1; abundance: .; d_gene: .; CDR3nt: TGTGCCACGGGTGGGGCCAAGACCTACAATGAGCAGTTCTTC; CDR3aa: CATGGAKTYNEQFF
v_gene: TRBV28; j_gene: TRBJ2-3; abundance: few; d_gene: .; CDR3nt: TGTGCCAGCAAAAGGGGATCCTCCACAGATACGCAGTATTTT; CDR3aa: CASKRGSSTDTQYF
v_gene: TRBV11-2; j_gene: TRBJ1-1; abundance: few; d_gene: TRBD1; CDR3nt: TGTGCCAGTCAACAGGGGATGAACACTGAAGCTTTCTTT; CDR3aa: CASQQGMNTEAFF
v_gene: TRBV4-1; j_gene: TRBJ2-5; abundance: many; d_gene: .; CDR3nt: TGCGCCAGCAGCCGTCCAGGCCAAGAGACCCAGTACTTC; CDR3aa: CASSRPGQETQYF
v_gene: TRBV5-4; j_gene: TRBJ2-3; abundance: .; d_gene: TRBD2; CDR3nt: TGTGCCAGCAGCTCCGGACTAGCCGCAGATACGCAGTATTTT; CDR3aa: CASSSGLAADTQYF